These 21 T cell receptor beta chains share one sample of origin, sequenced in a study of blood T cells in healthy people across ages. Primers used in a second PCR of about 6 to 11 cycles were a sample-barcoded 5' primer and a J-beta primer mix. TCRdb re-derived calls from the 5' RACE reads in MiXCR, one entry per CDR3 protein. The sample records some 700,000 distinct CDR3 sequences, 43% being singletons. The material sequenced was blood. The receptor source for this set is a woman aged 55 to 70 in good health.

Turning to this clonotype: An end of the junction differs from the germline gene, which may be a read error. For the CDR3, the DNA is TGTGCCAGCGGCTTAAATTCAGCGGGCGAAGGCGAGCAGTACTTC. It translates to CASGLNSAGEGEQYF. The rearrangement joins TRBV7-3 to TRBJ2-7; perhaps TRBD2 as D (6 bases). The CDR3 runs 15 residues. Germline assignment: CDR1 SGHTA and CDR2 FQGTGA.

The table lists this clonotype with many counts. The genes are TRBV5-8 and TRBJ2-7; 11 bases line up with TRBD2. Germline V gene sequence: CDR1 SGHTS, CDR2 YDEGEE. This CDR3 comprises 17 residues. Unmatched junction bases numbered 8, after V lost 1 base and J lost 2 bases. The CDR3: CASSLLVTSGTAYEQYF. CDR3 DNA sequence: TGTGCCAGCAGCTTGCTAGTGACTAGCGGGACCGCCTACGAGCAGTACTTC.

The chain carries TRBV12-3 or TRBV12-4 and TRBJ1-2; D remains ambiguous. CDR3 length: 12 amino acids. V was cut by 4 bases and J by 4 bases, with 7 bases left in between. CDR3 sequence (DNA): TGTGCCAGCAGTTCCAGAACCTATGGCTACACCTTC. This sequence encodes CASSSRTYGYTF.

This clonotype was counted between two and nine times. J is TRBJ2-1 and V is TRBV20-1, with TRBD2 matching 16 bases. The junction had 11 bases not matched to a gene; V was cut back by 8 bases and J by 7 bases. The CDR3 runs to 16 residues. Germline V lookup: CDR1 DFQATT, CDR2 SNEGSKA (reference sequence). The CDR3 DNA sequence: TGCAGTCTGACCGGGACTAGCGGGGGGGCCCGGAATGAGCAGTTCTTC. This translates into CSLTGTSGGARNEQFF.

The genes are TRBV11-1 and TRBJ2-7; D not certain. The germline V and J ends were trimmed by 5 bases and 4 bases, with 12 bases remaining between them. Germline CDR1 SGHAT, CDR2 FQDESV (reference sequence). This CDR3 has 13 amino acids. CDR3 sequence: CASSKTGAYEQYF. CDR3 nucleotides: TGTGCCAGCAGCAAAACCGGAGCTTACGAGCAGTACTTC.

The chain couples TRBV6-6 to TRBJ2-3; 9 nucleotides match TRBD1. J gave up 5 bases and V 2 bases, and 5 bases lay outside the gene matches. Germline V gene lookup returns CDR1 MNHNY and CDR2 SVGAGI (reference sequence). This CDR3 is 15 amino acids long. CDR3 amino acids: CASSYLDRGGDTQYF. The CDR3, as DNA: TGTGCCAGCAGTTACCTGGACAGGGGTGGAGATACGCAGTATTTT.

The chain links TRBV9 to TRBJ2-3, with 7 positions matching TRBD2. Germline V gene sequence: CDR1 SGDLS, CDR2 YYNGEE. V trimming: 3 bases; J trimming: 6 bases; junction bases outside the gene matches: 10. CDR3 length: 15 amino acids. The CDR3 bases are TGTGCCAGCAGCGATAGGGGAGGGTTCGCGGATACGCAGTATTTT. This codes for CASSDRGGFADTQYF.

In this sample, this clonotype turned up a few times. This rearrangement joins TRBV6-5 to TRBJ1-2; TRBD1 agrees at 9 bases. J gave up 3 bases and V 2 bases, and 10 bases lay outside the gene matches. Germline lookup yields CDR1 MNHEY and CDR2 SVGAGI. CDR3 size: 17 residues. In DNA, the CDR3 is TGTGCCAGCAGTTACAAAGTAACAGGGGGCGGATACTATGGCTACACCTTC. Its translation: CASSYKVTGGGYYGYTF.

The chain is built from TRBV4-1 and TRBJ2-1; 8 positions agree with TRBD2. The CDR3 loop spans 15 amino acids. Germline CDR1 MGHRA, CDR2 YSYEKL. The V and J ends lost 6 bases and 6 bases, in that order; junction bases with no gene match: 10. The CDR3 sequence: CASSTSGGALNEQFF. Here the CDR3 DNA reads TGCGCCAGCAGTACAAGCGGGGGCGCACTCAATGAGCAGTTCTTC.

The V call is TRBV28, the J call TRBJ1-2; 8 bases fit TRBD1. There are 14 residues in the CDR3. Germline lookup yields CDR1 MDHEN and CDR2 SYDVKM. V lost 8 bases to trimming and J lost 8 bases; unmatched junction nucleotides: 13. CDR3 DNA: TGTGCCAGCTTTGGAAACGGACAGGGTACGGGCTACACCTTC. It translates to CASFGNGQGTGYTF.

For this clonotype: Mismatch with germline at one junction end may stem from a read error. J is TRBJ2-3 and V is TRBV29-1, with D uncertain. CDR1 is SQVTM, CDR2 ANQGSEA, per germline. The CDR3 is 10 amino acids. CDR3 amino acids: CSVGEDTQYF. The CDR3 nucleotides are TGCAGTGTTGGCGAAGATACGCAGTATTTT.

The gene calls are TRBV12-3 or TRBV12-4 and TRBJ1-5; no clear D. This CDR3 has 19 amino acids. The V end lost 3 bases, the J end lost 0 bases, and 21 bases lay between the germline ends. CDR3 sequence reads: CASSFFGGQAYDSNQPQHF. The CDR3 region has the DNA TGTGCCAGCAGTTTCTTCGGCGGGCAGGCATATGATAGCAATCAGCCCCAGCATTTT.

The chain couples TRBV11-1 to TRBJ2-3, with unresolved D. The germline V and J ends were trimmed by 7 bases and 4 bases, with 12 bases remaining between them. Germline V lookup: CDR1 SGHAT, CDR2 FQDESV (reference sequence). CDR3 length equals 13 residues. Here the CDR3 reads CASISWRADTQYF. In DNA, the CDR3 is TGTGCCAGCATCTCATGGCGCGCAGATACGCAGTATTTT.

This clonotype was recorded a few times. J is TRBJ2-1 and V is TRBV9, with 9 positions matching TRBD1. The germline V gene has CDR1 SGDLS and CDR2 YYNGEE. V lost 1 base and J lost 5; bases outside the gene matches: 4. This CDR3 spans 15 amino acids. The CDR3: CASSVTGQGHNEQFF. In DNA form, the CDR3 reads TGTGCCAGCAGCGTAACGGGACAGGGCCACAATGAGCAGTTCTTC.

This clonotype was picked up many times. The chain joins TRBV6-5 to TRBJ2-1; D is possibly TRBD1 (6 bases). This CDR3 is 16 amino acids long. CDR1 is MNHEY and CDR2 is SVGAGI in the germline V gene. V lost 0 bases and J 5 bases, leaving 14 bases between the germline ends. CDR3 coding DNA: TGTGCCAGCAGTTACTCGATTACGACAGGTAACAATGAGCAGTTCTTC. It encodes CASSYSITTGNNEQFF.

The chain carries TRBV9 and TRBJ1-1, with TRBD1 as a possible D gene (6 bases). The CDR3 covers 14 residues. Between the trimmed V and J ends, which lost 4 bases and 5 bases, there was a span of 15 bases. CDR1 is SGDLS and CDR2 is YYNGEE in the germline V gene. CDR3 DNA sequence: TGTGCCAGCAGCCAAGGCAGGGGCGCGACTGAAGCTTTCTTT. Protein sequence: CASSQGRGATEAFF.

There are a few counts of this clonotype. This chain joins TRBV7-2 and TRBJ2-1; 8 bases map to TRBD2. Per the germline V gene, CDR1 is SGHTA and CDR2 is FQGNSA. V lost 4 bases and J lost 7; bases outside the gene matches: 9. This CDR3 has 15 amino acids. This CDR3 is CASSSPGGSRNEQFF. The CDR3 nucleotides are TGTGCCAGCAGCTCCCCGGGAGGGAGTAGGAATGAGCAGTTCTTC.

The rearrangement links TRBV20-1 to TRBJ2-5, with D perhaps matching TRBD2 (6 bases). The CDR3 runs 13 residues. The germline gives CDR1 DFQATT, CDR2 SNEGSKA (reference sequence). V was pared by 3 bases and J by 3 bases, with 11 bases between. CDR3 loop: CSASREVEETQYF. The CDR3 bases are TGCAGTGCTAGTAGGGAGGTAGAAGAGACCCAGTACTTC.

The sample holds a few counts of this clonotype. The chain is built from TRBV5-1 and TRBJ1-6; a weak D match, TRBD1 (6 bases). This CDR3 has 14 amino acids. Per germline, CDR1 SGHRS and CDR2 YFSETQ. V gave up 4 bases and J gave up 8 bases, with 13 bases separating them. CDR3 sequence reads: CASSVQGTDSPLHF. The CDR3 coding sequence is TGCGCCAGCAGCGTCCAGGGGACGGATTCACCCCTCCACTTT.

In its sample, this clonotype was seen a few times. The chain employs TRBV20-1 and TRBJ2-1; D possibly corresponds to TRBD1 (6 bases). The CDR3 contains 15 residues. CDR1 is DFQATT and CDR2 is SNEGSKA in the germline V gene (reference sequence). V was cut by 2 bases and J by 0 bases, with 11 bases left in between. Here the CDR3 DNA reads TGCAGTGCTAGATTGGGACAAAGCTCCTACAATGAGCAGTTCTTC. It translates to CSARLGQSSYNEQFF.

In its sample, this clonotype was seen many times. The chain is built from TRBV20-1 and TRBJ2-5; 12 nucleotides agree with TRBD2. V lost 3 bases to trimming and J lost 5 bases; unmatched junction nucleotides: 7. There are 15 residues in the CDR3. Germline-derived CDR1 and CDR2 are DFQATT and SNEGSKA (reference sequence). The CDR3, as DNA: TGCAGTGCTAGGACTAGCGGGAGACGATGGGAGACCCAGTACTTC. Translating it yields CSARTSGRRWETQYF.